The TCR beta chain described here comes from a study of CD8 T cells in Susac syndrome. V lost 5 bases, J lost 9 bases, and 13 bases stayed unmatched. The CDR3 is 17 residues long. Per germline, CDR1 KGHDR and CDR2 SFDVKD. Reverse transcription of about 0.45 to 1 ug RNA was performed with random hexamers. The authors amplified TCR beta CDR3 across 54 Vbeta and 13 Jbeta using immunoSEQ multiplex PCR. A single record per CDR3 protein comes from TCRdb applying MiXCR to the immunoSEQ multiplex PCR reads. The table shows 230,000 or so distinct CDR3 sequences, with 95% occurring only once. CD8+ and CD4+ T cells from blood underwent TCR beta sequencing. Each multiple sclerosis control was a treatment-naive patient with relapsing-remitting disease that was either stable or active. Bulk CD8+ and CD4+ cells came from magnetic negative isolation; CD8+ TEMRA by FACS.

This TCR derives from a human donor with multiple sclerosis. The source material was CD4+ T cells from PBMCs. The rearrangement uses TRBV24-1 and TRBJ2-1; TRBD2 matches at 12 bases. The CDR3 DNA sequence: TGTGCCACCAGTGGCCTCTCGACTAGCGGGAGTCCTGGTGAGCAGTTCTTC. This codes for CATSGLSTSGSPGEQFF.